This entry lists 10 T cell receptor beta chains sequenced from one sample in a study of cytomegalovirus exposure and HLA in healthy donors. The PCR had 60 Vbeta and 13 Jbeta primers. Measured with immunoSEQ multiplex PCR; TCRdb has only the in-frame clones, and not every one. The sample yields 150,000 to 200,000 clones, roughly 72% seen once. Input material: PBMCs. Source of these receptors: a woman aged 40-49 years in good health and CMV-seronegative.

This clone was seen once. This chain connects TRBV18 to TRBJ2-1; possibly TRBD1 for D (5 bases). The germline V gene has CDR1 KGHSH and CDR2 LQKENI. The CDR3 has 14 amino acids. The V and J ends lost 0 bases and 8 bases respectively, with 11 bases between them. CDR3 sequence (DNA): TGTGCCAGCTCACCACCCGACAGAAGTGATGAGCAGTTCTTC. It codes for CASSPPDRSDEQFF.

The chain has TRBV7-8 and TRBJ2-3; D possibly corresponds to TRBD1 (5 bases). Germline V gene sequence: CDR1 SGHVS, CDR2 FQNEAQ. V lost 7 bases and J 1 base, leaving 15 bases between the germline ends. This CDR3 comprises 15 residues. The CDR3 sequence: CASNPGNPGTDTQYF. The CDR3 nucleotides read TGTGCCAGCAACCCAGGGAACCCCGGCACAGATACGCAGTATTTT.

CDR3 bases: TGTGCCAGCAGCACAGTGGGTACAGGGGGGGGGAATCAGCCCCAGCATTTT. Its protein is CASSTVGTGGGNQPQHF. The rearrangement uses TRBV4-2 and TRBJ1-5; 8 bases are shared with TRBD1. The germline CDR1 and CDR2 sequences are LGHNA and YNFKEQ. The CDR3 covers 17 residues. V shed 5 bases, J shed 4 bases, and the junction held 13 bases outside the gene matches.

The V and J genes are TRBV5-1 and TRBJ2-2, with a weak D call TRBD2 (6 bases). Germline CDR1 and CDR2: SGHRS and YFSETQ. Trimming left V 0 bases short and J 1 base short, with 10 bases between. This CDR3 is 16 amino acids long. The CDR3 coding sequence is TGCGCCAGCAGCTTGGAAGGTAGCGGGAACACCGGGGAGCTGTTTTTT. As protein: CASSLEGSGNTGELFF.

The sample holds a few counts of this clone. The V call is TRBV5-1, the J call TRBJ2-5, with 12 bases that match TRBD1. This CDR3 is 16 amino acids long. V lost 4 bases and J lost 5; bases outside the gene matches: 9. Germline V gives CDR1 SGHRS, CDR2 YFSETQ. CDR3 nucleotide sequence: TGCGCCAGCAGCGCGGGACAGGGGGCCCAGTTCGAGACCCAGTACTTC. Its translation: CASSAGQGAQFETQYF. Based on the CDR3 plus reference TRBV5-1 and TRBJ2-5, the full variable domain is KAGVTQTPRYLIKTRGQQVTLSCSPISGHRSVSWYQQTPGQGLQFLFEYFSETQRNKGNFPGRFSGRQFSNSRSEMNVSTLELGDSALYLCASSAGQGAQFETQYFGPGTRLLVL.

In DNA, the CDR3 is TGTGCCAGCAGCCGCCAGGGACAGGGGGCGACAGGAAACACCATATATTTT. Amino acid sequence: CASSRQGQGATGNTIYF. This rearrangement joins TRBV11-3 to TRBJ1-3, with TRBD1 matching 12 bases. Germline loops: CDR1 SGHNT, CDR2 YENEEA. This CDR3 contains 17 residues. Losses at the gene ends were 5 bases for V and 4 bases for J; bases not matched to a gene: 9.

The rearrangement joins TRBV30 to TRBJ1-1; D is ambiguous. This CDR3 has 13 amino acids. The V end lost 2 bases, the J end lost 1 base, and 8 bases lay between the germline ends. Looked up from germline, CDR1 is GTSNPN and CDR2 is SVGIG (reference sequence). The CDR3 DNA follows: TGTGCCTGGAGTCCAAGAGGGAACACTGAAGCTTTCTTT. It specifies CAWSPRGNTEAFF.

In the case of this clone: A read error may account for a junction end that differs from germline. This chain connects TRBV11-1 to TRBJ2-1; 11 nucleotides align to TRBD2. This CDR3 is built from 15 residues. Germline loops: CDR1 SGHAT, CDR2 FQDESV (reference sequence). The CDR3 bases are TGTGCCAGCGGCTTAGCGGGAGGGCCCTCCAATGAGCAGTTCTTC. This encodes CASGLAGGPSNEQFF. The whole variable domain, filled in from reference TRBV11-1 and TRBJ2-1, reads EAEVAQSPRYKITEKSQAVAFWCDPISGHATLYWYRQILGQGPELLVQFQDESVVDDSQLPKDRFSAERLKGVDSTLKIQPAELGDSAMYLCASGLAGGPSNEQFFGPGTRLTVL.

The rearrangement links TRBV9 to TRBJ2-1, with 10 bases identical to TRBD2. The germline gives CDR1 SGDLS, CDR2 YYNGEE. The CDR3 runs 16 residues. V lost 2 bases, J lost 0 bases, and 2 bases stayed unmatched. The CDR3 nucleotides are TGTGCCAGCAGCGTTGGGACTAGCGACTCCTACAATGAGCAGTTCTTC. Encoded protein: CASSVGTSDSYNEQFF.

The genes are TRBV6-1 and TRBJ1-4; D gene ambiguous. The germline V gene has CDR1 MNHNS and CDR2 SASEGT. This CDR3 has 14 residues. Trimming removed 6 bases at V and 5 bases at J, with 13 bases between. Here the CDR3 reads CASRVPSGNEKLFF. CDR3 DNA sequence: TGTGCCAGCAGAGTACCGTCGGGGAATGAAAAACTGTTTTTT.